This T cell receptor (beta chain) was captured by sequencing in a study of CD8 T cells in ankylosing spondylitis. Overall study results and limits: Disease-linked clones reportedly showed significant enrichment in matched ankylosing spondylitis synovial fluid. Characteristic, it appeared, of ankylosing spondylitis blood was a TCR beta motif of about eight highly homologous variants.

Of note for this clonotype: Its antigen remains unidentified.

Quantitative molecular-barcoded 5'-RACE generated the TCR beta libraries. TCRdb reprocessed the 5' RACE reads with MiXCR, giving one entry per CDR3 protein. This sample carries 300,000 to 350,000 distinct CDR3 sequences, more than 20% of them seen once, and the ten largest clones take roughly 4%. This CDR3 comprises 13 residues. Trimming at V came to 8 bases and at J to 4 bases, leaving 6 bases not matched to a gene. Per germline, CDR1 MNHNS and CDR2 SASEGT. The sequenced sample was blood, either unsorted or a sorted T cell fraction (not recorded which). The TCR was taken from a female donor with ankylosing spondylitis or in good health (not recorded which). The chain couples TRBV6-1 to TRBJ2-7, with 9 bases that match TRBD1. CDR3 sequence: CASGQGRWYEQYF. Written as DNA, the CDR3 is TGTGCCAGCGGACAGGGGCGCTGGTACGAGCAGTACTTC.